These 30 T cell receptor beta chains came from one sample sequenced in a study of blood T cell repertoires in COVID-19. TCRdb's table, derived via immunoSEQ multiplex PCR, lists solely in-frame clones and lacks some. Seen here are about 98,000 clones, under 85% observed once, and the top ten hold roughly 25%. The sample taken for sequencing was peripheral blood. Receptors originate from a man in his 70s with acute or convalescent COVID-19.

The J gene is TRBJ2-3, the V gene TRBV7-2; 13 bases are shared with TRBD2. The CDR3 extends over 18 amino acids. V lost 5 bases, J lost 2 bases, and 10 bases stayed unmatched. CDR1 is SGHTA, CDR2 FQGNSA, per germline. The DNA for the CDR3 is TGTGCCAGCAGCCCCAAGGGACTAGCGGGACCAAACACAGATACGCAGTATTTT. Encoded protein: CASSPKGLAGPNTDTQYF.

The genes are TRBV4-2 and TRBJ1-3; unclear D gene. The V gene's germline CDR1 is LGHNA and CDR2 YNFKEQ. CDR3 size: 14 residues. With 0 bases removed from V and 10 bases from J, the gap between germline ends came to 13 bases. As DNA, the CDR3 is TGTGCCAGCAGCCAAGAAACCAGGTCGGTTACCATATATTTT. Translated, it gives CASSQETRSVTIYF.

The chain couples TRBV5-1 to TRBJ2-1; D gene ambiguous. Germline lookup yields CDR1 SGHRS and CDR2 YFSETQ. The CDR3 covers 13 residues. Trimming shortened V by 5 bases and J by 7 bases, and 13 bases separated the two germline ends. DNA of the CDR3: TGCGCCAGCAGATCCCCTGTGGCAAATGAGCAGTTCTTC. This codes for CASRSPVANEQFF.

The V call is TRBV30, the J call TRBJ2-7; the D gene is possibly TRBD2 (6 bases). Germline CDR1 is GTSNPN and CDR2 is SVGIG (reference sequence). The CDR3 contains 12 residues. Trimming took off 2 bases at V and 3 bases at J, with 8 bases between the two ends. This CDR3 is CAWSRGLYEQYF. CDR3 DNA sequence: TGTGCCTGGAGTCGGGGACTCTACGAGCAGTACTTC.

The rearrangement joins TRBV2 to TRBJ2-7; no clear D gene. V lost 7 bases and J lost 0, with 13 bases in between. CDR3 size: 14 residues. Germline CDR1 SNHLY, CDR2 FYNNEI. The CDR3 region has the DNA TGTGCCAGCAAAACTGGGCCATTCTCCTACGAGCAGTACTTC. Its protein is CASKTGPFSYEQYF.

The chain's CDR3 is CASSPGWYAGELFF. The CDR3 DNA reads as TGTGCCAGCAGTCCCGGGTGGTACGCCGGGGAGCTGTTTTTT. The V call is TRBV28, the J call TRBJ2-2; no firm D call. Germline V gene sequence: CDR1 MDHEN, CDR2 SYDVKM. This CDR3 contains 14 residues. Trimming took 5 bases from V and 6 from J, leaving 13 bases between them.

The chain combines TRBV7-6 with TRBJ2-7; maybe TRBD2 (6 bases). Trimming shortened V by 4 bases and J by 0 bases, and 13 bases separated the two germline ends. The CDR3 runs 15 residues. Per the germline V gene, CDR1 is SGHVS and CDR2 is FNYEAQ. The CDR3, as DNA: TGTGCCAGCAGCTCGGAGGCGGGGAGCTCCTACGAGCAGTACTTC. Its protein is CASSSEAGSSYEQYF.

DNA for the CDR3: TGTGCCAGCAGCGTAATACAGGGGGCAACAGATACGCAGTATTTT. It translates to CASSVIQGATDTQYF. The chain links TRBV2 to TRBJ2-3; 9 positions agree with TRBD1. Germline lookup yields CDR1 SNHLY and CDR2 FYNNEI. Trimming at V came to 6 bases and at J to 3 bases, leaving 7 bases not matched to a gene. The CDR3 has 15 residues.

The chain recombines TRBV7-2 with TRBJ2-3, with 7 bases identical to TRBD2. Germline V lookup: CDR1 SGHTA, CDR2 FQGNSA. The CDR3 has 19 residues. Trimming cost V 1 base and J 3 bases; bases outside gene matches: 16. The CDR3 coding sequence is TGTGCCAGCAGCTTAGTTCTCGGCGTGCTTGAGCGGGAAACAGATACGCAGTATTTT. Amino acid sequence: CASSLVLGVLERETDTQYF.

The chain couples TRBV9 to TRBJ2-2; 12 bases are a match to TRBD2. Germline V gene sequence: CDR1 SGDLS, CDR2 YYNGEE. CDR3 length: 15 residues. The V and J ends lost 3 bases and 6 bases, in that order; junction bases with no gene match: 3. Here the CDR3 reads CASSASGRVSGELFF. The DNA of the CDR3 is TGTGCCAGCAGCGCTAGCGGGAGGGTTTCCGGGGAGCTGTTTTTT.

This sequence joins TRBV5-5 and TRBJ2-5, with TRBD2 identical over 11 bases. This CDR3 region has 16 residues. With 3 bases clipped from V and 0 bases from J, the junction kept 4 bases outside the gene matches. In germline, CDR1 is SGHKS, CDR2 YYEKEE (reference sequence). The DNA for the CDR3 is TGTGCCAGCAGCTCTTCTAGCGGGAGGTACCAAGAGACCCAGTACTTC. As protein: CASSSSSGRYQETQYF.

The genes are TRBV19 and TRBJ1-1, with 10 bases lining up with TRBD1. Germline CDR1 LNHDA, CDR2 SQIVND (reference sequence). Trimming cost V 3 bases and J 4 bases; bases outside gene matches: 5. This CDR3 contains 15 residues. CDR3 coding DNA: TGTGCCAGTAGTATTGGGGACAGGGGAGGCACTGAAGCTTTCTTT. This encodes CASSIGDRGGTEAFF. Looking up the rest from reference TRBV19 and TRBJ1-1 gives the full variable domain: DGGITQSPKYLFRKEGQNVTLSCEQNLNHDAMYWYRQDPGQGLRLIYYSQIVNDFQKGDIAEGYSVSREKKESFPLTVTSAQKNPTAFYLCASSIGDRGGTEAFFGQGTRLTVV.

This clone came up once. This sequence joins TRBV11-2 and TRBJ1-4, with D maybe TRBD1 (5 bases). CDR3 size: 15 residues. Trimming removed 1 base from V and 10 bases from J, with 16 bases in between. Per germline, CDR1 SGHAT and CDR2 FQNNGV. The CDR3 region is CASSLGIPDGGKLFF. The CDR3 bases are TGTGCCAGCAGCTTAGGGATTCCGGACGGGGGAAAACTGTTTTTT.

J is TRBJ2-1 and V is TRBV6-5; 10 nucleotides align to TRBD1. Trimming removed 6 bases from V and 10 bases from J; junction bases left unmatched: 12. Per the germline V gene, CDR1 is MNHEY and CDR2 is SVGAGI. The CDR3 has 15 amino acids. CDR3: CASRTGTGASVEQFF. CDR3 DNA sequence: TGTGCCAGCAGGACCGGGACAGGGGCGAGCGTAGAGCAGTTCTTC.

This clone was found a few times. The gene calls are TRBV5-5 and TRBJ1-1; no definite D call. The CDR3 spans 13 residues. Trimming took 2 bases from V and 3 from J, leaving 8 bases between them. From germline, CDR1 is SGHKS and CDR2 YYEKEE (reference sequence). The chain's CDR3 is CASSFIQDTEAFF. The CDR3 nucleotides read TGTGCCAGCAGCTTTATCCAGGACACTGAAGCTTTCTTT.

The chain combines TRBV28 with TRBJ2-3; 8 positions agree with TRBD2. The CDR3 runs to 14 residues. CDR1 and CDR2 (germline): MDHEN, SYDVKM. V was clipped by 1 base and J by 5 bases; unmatched bases: 2. CDR3 in amino acids: CASSLFAGGDTQYF. The CDR3 nucleotides are TGTGCCAGCAGTTTATTTGCGGGAGGAGATACGCAGTATTTT.

J is TRBJ2-7 and V is TRBV10-3, with 9 bases aligning to TRBD1. V dropped 3 bases and J dropped 5; count of bases not matched to a gene: 14. The CDR3 consists of 17 residues. The V gene's germline CDR1 is ENHRY and CDR2 SYGVKD. CDR3 residues: CAISDFRPGTGLDEQYF. The CDR3 coding sequence is TGTGCCATCAGTGATTTCCGCCCCGGGACAGGGCTCGACGAGCAGTACTTC.

The V call is TRBV18, the J call TRBJ1-2; D not resolved. Trimming removed 2 bases from V and 8 bases from J, with 12 bases in between. The CDR3 has 13 residues. Per germline, CDR1 KGHSH and CDR2 LQKENI. CDR3 DNA sequence: TGTGCCAGCTCACCAGTAGAATCGGGGGGCTACACCTTC. Translating gives CASSPVESGGYTF.

This chain connects TRBV11-2 to TRBJ2-7; D is uncertain. The CDR3 totals 14 residues. Germline V lookup: CDR1 SGHAT, CDR2 FQNNGV. The V end was cut by 0 bases, the J end by 0 bases, with 6 bases between. CDR3: CASSLDSYSYEQYF. The CDR3 bases are TGTGCCAGCAGCTTAGACAGTTACTCCTACGAGCAGTACTTC.

The CDR3 sequence: CASSLYPPPTVNTQYF. For the CDR3, the DNA is TGTGCCAGCAGCTTATATCCCCCTCCGACAGTAAATACGCAGTATTTT. This sequence joins TRBV7-3 and TRBJ2-3; possibly TRBD1 for D (5 bases). V lost 2 bases and J lost 7, with 19 bases in between. The length of the CDR3 is 16 residues. Germline values: CDR1 SGHTA, CDR2 FQGTGA.

V usage is TRBV5-1 and J usage is TRBJ2-3; TRBD2 matches at 11 bases. The CDR3 runs to 16 residues. From germline, CDR1 is SGHRS and CDR2 YFSETQ. Trimming removed 4 bases from V and 2 bases from J; junction bases left unmatched: 6. CDR3 bases: TGCGCCAGCAGCCCTCTAGCGGGAGGCAACACAGATACGCAGTATTTT. Translated, it gives CASSPLAGGNTDTQYF.

The chain links TRBV6-5 to TRBJ2-7; 10 positions match TRBD1. The J segment lost 0 bases and the V segment lost 6 bases, leaving 5 bases of the junction unmatched. This CDR3 has 15 residues. Per the germline V gene, CDR1 is MNHEY and CDR2 is SVGAGI. CDR3 amino acids: CASSYRQGASYEQYF. The CDR3 DNA sequence: TGTGCCAGCAGCTACAGACAGGGGGCCTCCTACGAGCAGTACTTC.

The gene calls are TRBV9 and TRBJ2-7; 8 bases line up with TRBD1. V trimming: 3 bases; J trimming: 1 base; junction bases outside the gene matches: 9. From germline, CDR1 is SGDLS and CDR2 YYNGEE. This CDR3 is built from 16 residues. The CDR3 nucleotides read TGTGCCAGCAGCGCGTCTTCCGGGACAGGTTCCTACGAGCAGTACTTC. Protein product: CASSASSGTGSYEQYF.

This sequence joins TRBV6-6 and TRBJ1-5; no clear D gene. This CDR3 region has 16 residues. V dropped 6 bases and J dropped 2 bases, with 17 bases sitting between them. Germline lookup yields CDR1 MNHNY and CDR2 SVGAGI (reference sequence). CDR3 protein: CASSPRYPVGNQPQHF. The CDR3 DNA reads as TGTGCCAGCAGCCCTAGGTACCCGGTGGGCAATCAGCCCCAGCATTTT.

The table lists this clone with a count of one. V is TRBV2 and J is TRBJ2-1; 9 bases align to TRBD1. With V trimmed by 8 bases and J by 4 bases, 9 bases remained unmatched. The CDR3 covers 15 residues. Germline V gives CDR1 SNHLY, CDR2 FYNNEI. CDR3 nucleotides: TGTGCCAGCCAGCGCTCCGGACAGGGGTACAATGAGCAGTTCTTC. It is translated as CASQRSGQGYNEQFF.

The chain recombines TRBV7-6 with TRBJ2-7; D gene unclear. V lost 5 bases and J lost 5, with 16 bases in between. This CDR3 region has 14 residues. The V gene's germline CDR1 is SGHVS and CDR2 FNYEAQ. The CDR3 spells CASSPGPNPHEQYF. The CDR3 region has the DNA TGTGCCAGCAGCCCTGGGCCTAACCCCCACGAGCAGTACTTC.

The chain combines TRBV9 with TRBJ1-6; 11 nucleotides match TRBD1. With 3 bases clipped from V and 10 bases from J, the junction kept 9 bases outside the gene matches. From germline, CDR1 is SGDLS and CDR2 YYNGEE. The CDR3 loop spans 16 amino acids. CDR3 protein: CASSGDGTGGRSPLHF. CDR3 sequence (DNA): TGTGCCAGCAGCGGCGACGGGACAGGGGGTCGGTCACCCCTCCACTTT.

This clone occurred once. The genes are TRBV18 and TRBJ2-3, with TRBD2 matching over 11 bases. This CDR3 region has 14 residues. V was pared by 3 bases and J by 5 bases, with 1 base of the junction left unmatched. The germline gives CDR1 KGHSH, CDR2 LQKENI. The CDR3 nucleotides are TGTGCCAGCTCACCCGGGACTAGCGGAGATACGCAGTATTTT. Translating it yields CASSPGTSGDTQYF.

This clone was seen just once. This rearrangement joins TRBV5-1 to TRBJ1-5; D gene ambiguous. V gave up 0 bases and J gave up 5 bases, with 6 bases separating them. CDR3 size: 13 residues. The germline CDR1 and CDR2 sequences are SGHRS and YFSETQ. The CDR3 nucleotides read TGCGCCAGCAGCTTGGCTCCAGATCAGCCCCAGCATTTT. The encoded protein is CASSLAPDQPQHF.

The gene calls are TRBV29-1 and TRBJ2-7, with TRBD2 matching over 9 bases. The germline CDR1 and CDR2 sequences are SQVTM and ANQGSEA. The CDR3 sequence is 14 residues long. V trimming: 3 bases; J trimming: 5 bases; junction bases outside the gene matches: 8. CDR3 bases: TGCAGCGTTGAGCTGGGCGGGAGGGCGCACGAGCAGTACTTC. This gives the protein CSVELGGRAHEQYF.